The next 9 T cell receptor beta chains were all read from a single sample in a study of CD4 T cells in relation to SARS-CoV-2 and coronaviruses. Generated by immunoSEQ multiplex PCR, the TCRdb table keeps only in-frame clones and is missing some. The data show approximately 60,000 clones, 92% seen once. Sequencing was performed on naive CD4+ T cells from PBMCs. Subset here: naive CD4+ T cells isolated by negative enrichment. These receptors were collected from an adult with COVID-19.

This chain joins TRBV10-3 and TRBJ1-3, with TRBD1 matching 7 bases. The CDR3 is 16 amino acids. After removal of 6 bases from V and 0 bases from J, the junction contained 8 bases not matched to a gene. Germline CDR1 and CDR2: ENHRY and SYGVKD. CDR3 in amino acids: CAISQQGSNSGNTIYF. The CDR3 coding sequence is TGTGCCATCAGCCAACAGGGGTCAAACTCTGGAAACACCATATATTTT.

The chain recombines TRBV6-5 with TRBJ2-7; 9 nucleotides agree with TRBD1. The germline V gene has CDR1 MNHEY and CDR2 SVGAGI. V dropped 6 bases and J dropped 1; count of bases not matched to a gene: 4. The CDR3 is 14 amino acids. CDR3: CASRWGQGSYEQYF. The CDR3 bases are TGTGCCAGCAGATGGGGACAGGGATCCTACGAGCAGTACTTC.

The chain combines TRBV3-1 (or the pseudogene TRBV3-2) with TRBJ1-2, with D possibly TRBD1 on 5 matching bases. Looked up from germline, CDR1 is LGHDT and CDR2 is YNNKEL (reference sequence). The V and J ends lost 5 bases and 0 bases respectively, with 16 bases between them. This CDR3 region has 16 residues. The CDR3 sequence: CASSSARDRTNYGYTF. DNA for the CDR3: TGTGCCAGCAGCTCAGCTCGTGACAGAACTAACTATGGCTACACCTTC.

V and J are TRBV18 and TRBJ2-2, with 10 bases that match TRBD1. Unmatched junction bases numbered 2, after V lost 3 bases and J lost 4 bases. The germline V gene has CDR1 KGHSH and CDR2 LQKENI. CDR3 length: 15 residues. CDR3: CASSPGQGSTGELFF. The CDR3 DNA is TGTGCCAGCTCACCGGGACAGGGGTCCACCGGGGAGCTGTTTTTT.

The chain carries TRBV30 and TRBJ2-1, with D unresolved. The germline V gene has CDR1 GTSNPN and CDR2 SVGIG (reference sequence). The CDR3 has 15 residues. Trimming stripped 0 bases from V and 4 bases from J, with 13 bases between. In DNA form, the CDR3 reads TGTGCCTGGAGTGTAGGCCCTTCGGGTTACAATGAGCAGTTCTTC. The encoded protein is CAWSVGPSGYNEQFF.

This sequence joins TRBV7-3 and TRBJ1-2, with 10 bases identical to TRBD1. The CDR3 sequence is 15 residues long. The J segment lost 6 bases and the V segment lost 2 bases, leaving 6 bases of the junction unmatched. The germline V gene has CDR1 SGHTA and CDR2 FQGTGA. Here the CDR3 reads CASSLGGTGVDGYTF. CDR3 bases: TGTGCCAGCAGCTTAGGAGGGACAGGGGTTGATGGCTACACCTTC. Full variable domain (rest looked up from reference TRBV7-3 and TRBJ1-2): GAGVSQTPSNKVTEKGKYVELRCDPISGHTALYWYRQSLGQGPEFLIYFQGTGAADDSGLPNDRFFAVRPEGSVSTLKIQRTERGDSAVYLCASSLGGTGVDGYTFGSGTRLTVV.

The chain recombines TRBV19 with TRBJ2-1; TRBD1 matches at 7 bases. This CDR3 contains 14 residues. The J segment lost 7 bases and the V segment lost 4 bases, leaving 7 bases of the junction unmatched. Germline CDR1 reads LNHDA; CDR2 reads SQIVND (reference sequence). CDR3: CASSTRTGANEQFF. CDR3 in DNA: TGTGCCAGTAGTACACGGACAGGCGCGAATGAGCAGTTCTTC. Variable domain in full (rest from reference TRBV19 and TRBJ2-1): DGGITQSPKYLFRKEGQNVTLSCEQNLNHDAMYWYRQDPGQGLRLIYYSQIVNDFQKGDIAEGYSVSREKKESFPLTVTSAQKNPTAFYLCASSTRTGANEQFFGPGTRLTVL.

The V gene is TRBV7-3, the J gene TRBJ2-1, with 14 positions matching TRBD2. V shed 5 bases and J 9 bases; nucleotides not matched to a gene: 6. Germline V gene lookup returns CDR1 SGHTA and CDR2 FQGTGA. The CDR3 has 15 amino acids. Here the CDR3 DNA reads TGTGCCAGCAGCCAAGGGACTAGCGGGAGCGGTGAGCAGTTCTTC. It codes for CASSQGTSGSGEQFF.

This clone was recorded a few times. J is TRBJ2-1 and V is TRBV10-1; TRBD2 matches 7 bases. Germline-derived CDR1 and CDR2 are WNHNN and SYGVQD (reference sequence). The CDR3 is made up of 18 amino acids. V shed 0 bases and J 0 bases; nucleotides not matched to a gene: 8. CDR3 sequence (DNA): TGCGCCAGCAGTGAGTCGGGGCTAGCGGTTAGCTCCTACAATGAGCAGTTCTTC. This gives the protein CASSESGLAVSSYNEQFF.